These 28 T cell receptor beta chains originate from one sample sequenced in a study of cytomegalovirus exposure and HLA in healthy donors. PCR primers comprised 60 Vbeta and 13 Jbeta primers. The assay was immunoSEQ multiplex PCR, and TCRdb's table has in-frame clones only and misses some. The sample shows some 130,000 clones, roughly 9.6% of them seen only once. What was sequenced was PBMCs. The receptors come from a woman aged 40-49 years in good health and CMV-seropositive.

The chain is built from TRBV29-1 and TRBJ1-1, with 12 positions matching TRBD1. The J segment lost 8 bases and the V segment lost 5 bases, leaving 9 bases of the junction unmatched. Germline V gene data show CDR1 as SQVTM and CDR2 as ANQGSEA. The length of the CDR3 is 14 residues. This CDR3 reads CSVRDRGLLIEAFF. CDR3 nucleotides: TGCAGCGTTCGGGACAGGGGGCTCCTGATCGAAGCTTTCTTT.

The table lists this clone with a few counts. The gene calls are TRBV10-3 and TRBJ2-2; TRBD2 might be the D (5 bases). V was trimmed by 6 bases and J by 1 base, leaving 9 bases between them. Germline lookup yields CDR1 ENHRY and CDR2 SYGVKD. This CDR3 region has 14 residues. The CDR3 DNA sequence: TGTGCCATCAGGACTATAGAGAACACCGGGGAGCTGTTTTTT. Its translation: CAIRTIENTGELFF.

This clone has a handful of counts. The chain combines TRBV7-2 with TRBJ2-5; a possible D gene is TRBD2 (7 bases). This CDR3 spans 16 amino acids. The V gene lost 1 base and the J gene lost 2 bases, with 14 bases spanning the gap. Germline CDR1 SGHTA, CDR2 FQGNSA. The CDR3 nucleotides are TGTGCCAGCAGCTTAGTAAGGGGGGGCCCTCAAGAGACCCAGTACTTC. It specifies CASSLVRGGPQETQYF.

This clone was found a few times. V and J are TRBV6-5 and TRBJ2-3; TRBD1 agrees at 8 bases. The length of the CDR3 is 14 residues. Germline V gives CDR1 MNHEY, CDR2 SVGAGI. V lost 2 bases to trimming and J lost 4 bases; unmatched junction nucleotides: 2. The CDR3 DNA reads TGTGCCAGCAGTTACGGGACAGGCCCAGATACGCAGTATTTT. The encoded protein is CASSYGTGPDTQYF.

This CDR3 reads CASSIGAGGNTGELFF. The CDR3 region has the DNA TGTGCCAGTAGTATAGGGGCAGGGGGGAACACCGGGGAGCTGTTTTTT. This chain connects TRBV19 to TRBJ2-2; 7 bases match TRBD1. The CDR3 has 16 residues. J lost 1 base, V lost 1 base, and 3 bases had no gene match. Germline loops: CDR1 LNHDA, CDR2 SQIVND (reference sequence).

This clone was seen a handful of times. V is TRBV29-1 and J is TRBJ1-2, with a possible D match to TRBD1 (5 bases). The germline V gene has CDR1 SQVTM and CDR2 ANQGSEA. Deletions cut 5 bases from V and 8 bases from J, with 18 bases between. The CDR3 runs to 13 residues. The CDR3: CSVRDSSYGGYTF. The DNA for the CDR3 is TGCAGCGTTAGGGACTCTTCCTATGGGGGCTACACCTTC.

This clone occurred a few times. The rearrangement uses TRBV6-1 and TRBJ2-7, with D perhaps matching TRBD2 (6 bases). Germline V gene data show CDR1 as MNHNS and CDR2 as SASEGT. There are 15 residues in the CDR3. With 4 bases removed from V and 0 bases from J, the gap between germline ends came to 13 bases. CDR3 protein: CASSAVFGSSYEQYF. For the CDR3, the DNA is TGTGCCAGCAGTGCGGTATTCGGGAGCTCCTACGAGCAGTACTTC.

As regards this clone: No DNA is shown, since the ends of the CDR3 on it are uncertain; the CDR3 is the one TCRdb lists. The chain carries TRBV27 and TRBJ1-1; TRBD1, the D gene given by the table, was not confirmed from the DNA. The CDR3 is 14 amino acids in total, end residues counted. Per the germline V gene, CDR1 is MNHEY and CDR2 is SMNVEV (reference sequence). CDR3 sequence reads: CASHGTGRTLKLSF.

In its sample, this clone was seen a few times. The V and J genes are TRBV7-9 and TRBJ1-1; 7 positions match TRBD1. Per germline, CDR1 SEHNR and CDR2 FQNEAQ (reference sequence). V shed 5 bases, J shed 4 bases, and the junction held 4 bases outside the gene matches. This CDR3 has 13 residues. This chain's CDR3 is CASSPGGPTEAFF. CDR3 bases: TGTGCCAGCAGCCCAGGGGGACCCACTGAAGCTTTCTTT.

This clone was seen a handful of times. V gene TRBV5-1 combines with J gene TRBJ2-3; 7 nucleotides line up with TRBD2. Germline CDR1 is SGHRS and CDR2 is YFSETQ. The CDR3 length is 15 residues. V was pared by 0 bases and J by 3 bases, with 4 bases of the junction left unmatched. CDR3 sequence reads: CASSLAGGRTDTQYF. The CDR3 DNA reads TGCGCCAGCAGCTTGGCGGGGGGAAGGACAGATACGCAGTATTTT.

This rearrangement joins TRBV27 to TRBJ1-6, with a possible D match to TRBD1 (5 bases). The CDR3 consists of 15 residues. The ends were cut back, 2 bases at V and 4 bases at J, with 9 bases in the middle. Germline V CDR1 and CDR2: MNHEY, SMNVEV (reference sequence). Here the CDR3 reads CASSLQGGYNSPLHF. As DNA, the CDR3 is TGTGCCAGCAGTTTACAGGGTGGATATAATTCACCCCTCCACTTT.

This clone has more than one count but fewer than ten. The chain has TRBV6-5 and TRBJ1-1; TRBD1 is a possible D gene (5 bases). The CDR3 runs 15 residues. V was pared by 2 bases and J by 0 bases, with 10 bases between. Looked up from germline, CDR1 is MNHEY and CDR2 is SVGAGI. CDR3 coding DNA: TGTGCCAGCAGTTACGAAGGGGCCGTGAACACTGAAGCTTTCTTT. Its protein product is CASSYEGAVNTEAFF.

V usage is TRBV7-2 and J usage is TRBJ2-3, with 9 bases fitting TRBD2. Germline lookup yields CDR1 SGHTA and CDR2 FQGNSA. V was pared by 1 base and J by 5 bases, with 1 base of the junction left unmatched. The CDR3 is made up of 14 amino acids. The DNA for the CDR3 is TGTGCCAGCAGCTTAGAACTAGCGGGAGATACGCAGTATTTT. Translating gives CASSLELAGDTQYF.

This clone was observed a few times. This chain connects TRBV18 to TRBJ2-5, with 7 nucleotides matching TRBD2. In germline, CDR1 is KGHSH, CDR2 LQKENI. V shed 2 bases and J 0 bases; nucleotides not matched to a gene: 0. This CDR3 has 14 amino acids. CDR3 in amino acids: CASSPSGDQETQYF. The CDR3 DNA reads TGTGCCAGCTCACCAAGCGGGGACCAAGAGACCCAGTACTTC.

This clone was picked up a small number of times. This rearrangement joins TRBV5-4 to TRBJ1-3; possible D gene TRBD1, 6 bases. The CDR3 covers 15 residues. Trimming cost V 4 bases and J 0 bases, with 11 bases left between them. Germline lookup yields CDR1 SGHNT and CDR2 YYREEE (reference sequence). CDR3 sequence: CASSLDSNSGNTIYF. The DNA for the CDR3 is TGTGCCAGCAGCCTGGACAGCAACTCTGGAAACACCATATATTTT.

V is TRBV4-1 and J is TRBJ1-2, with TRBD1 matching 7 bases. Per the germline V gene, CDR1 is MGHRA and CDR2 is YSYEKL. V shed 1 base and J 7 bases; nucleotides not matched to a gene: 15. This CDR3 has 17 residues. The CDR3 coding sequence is TGCGCCAGCAGCCAAGTGGAGACCAAAGGGGGCGCGTCTGGCTACACCTTC. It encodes CASSQVETKGGASGYTF.

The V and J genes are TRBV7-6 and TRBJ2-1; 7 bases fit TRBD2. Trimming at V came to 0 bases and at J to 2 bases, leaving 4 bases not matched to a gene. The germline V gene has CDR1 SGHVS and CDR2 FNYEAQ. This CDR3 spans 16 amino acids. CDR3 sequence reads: CASSLAGGGTYNEQFF. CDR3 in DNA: TGTGCCAGCAGCTTAGCGGGCGGGGGAACCTACAATGAGCAGTTCTTC.

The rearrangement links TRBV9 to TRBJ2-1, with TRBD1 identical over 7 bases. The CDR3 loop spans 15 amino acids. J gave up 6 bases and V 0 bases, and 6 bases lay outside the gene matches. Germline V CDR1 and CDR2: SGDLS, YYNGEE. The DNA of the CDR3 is TGTGCCAGCAGCGTAGGGTCCGGACAGGCCAATGAGCAGTTCTTC. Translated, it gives CASSVGSGQANEQFF.

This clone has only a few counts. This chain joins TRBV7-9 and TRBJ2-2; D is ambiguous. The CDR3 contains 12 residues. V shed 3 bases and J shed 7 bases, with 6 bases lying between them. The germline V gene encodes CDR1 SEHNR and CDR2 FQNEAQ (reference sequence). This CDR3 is CASSFSIGELFF. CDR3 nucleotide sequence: TGTGCCAGCAGCTTTTCTATCGGGGAGCTGTTTTTT.

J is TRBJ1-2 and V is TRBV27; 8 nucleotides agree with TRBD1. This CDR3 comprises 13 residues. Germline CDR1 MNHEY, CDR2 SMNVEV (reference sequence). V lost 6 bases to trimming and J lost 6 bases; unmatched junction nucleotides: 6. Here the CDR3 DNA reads TGTGCCAGCAGACCAGGGGGCGTGAATGGCTACACCTTC. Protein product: CASRPGGVNGYTF.

CDR3 sequence (DNA): TGTGCCAGCAGTGAAATTATCCGCACCGGGGAGCTGTTTTTT. Its protein is CASSEIIRTGELFF. The chain employs TRBV2 and TRBJ2-2; D gene unclear. V was shortened by 2 bases and J by 4 bases, with 8 bases between the two germline ends. This CDR3 has 14 residues. CDR1 and CDR2 (germline): SNHLY, FYNNEI.

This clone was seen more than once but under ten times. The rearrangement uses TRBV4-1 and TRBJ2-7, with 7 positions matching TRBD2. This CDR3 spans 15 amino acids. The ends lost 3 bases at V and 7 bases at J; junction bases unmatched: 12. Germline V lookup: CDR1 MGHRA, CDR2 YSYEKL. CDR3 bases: TGCGCCAGCAGCCAGGGAGCGGGACTGCTTTGGGAGCAGTACTTC. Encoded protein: CASSQGAGLLWEQYF.

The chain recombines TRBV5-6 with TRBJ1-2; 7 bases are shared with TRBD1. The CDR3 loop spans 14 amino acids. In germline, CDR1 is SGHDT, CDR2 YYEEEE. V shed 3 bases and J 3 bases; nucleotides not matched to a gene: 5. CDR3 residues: CASSWEGGHYGYTF. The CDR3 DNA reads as TGTGCCAGCAGCTGGGAAGGGGGCCACTATGGCTACACCTTC. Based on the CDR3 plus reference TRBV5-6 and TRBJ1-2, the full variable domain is DAGVTQSPTHLIKTRGQQVTLRCSPKSGHDTVSWYQQALGQGPQFIFQYYEEEERQRGNFPDRFSGHQFPNYSSELNVNALLLGDSALYLCASSWEGGHYGYTFGSGTRLTVV.

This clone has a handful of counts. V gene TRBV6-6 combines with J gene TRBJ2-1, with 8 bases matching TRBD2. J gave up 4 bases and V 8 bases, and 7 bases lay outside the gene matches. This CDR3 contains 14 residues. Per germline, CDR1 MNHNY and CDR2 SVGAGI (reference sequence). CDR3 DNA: TGTGCCAGCGGTCGGGGGGGGGTGTACAATGAGCAGTTCTTC. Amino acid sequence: CASGRGGVYNEQFF.

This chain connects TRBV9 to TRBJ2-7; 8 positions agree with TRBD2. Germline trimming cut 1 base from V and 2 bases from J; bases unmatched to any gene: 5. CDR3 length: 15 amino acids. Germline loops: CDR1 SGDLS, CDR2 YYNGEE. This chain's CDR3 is CASSVKSGSTYEQYF. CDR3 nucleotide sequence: TGTGCCAGCAGCGTAAAGAGCGGGAGTACCTACGAGCAGTACTTC.

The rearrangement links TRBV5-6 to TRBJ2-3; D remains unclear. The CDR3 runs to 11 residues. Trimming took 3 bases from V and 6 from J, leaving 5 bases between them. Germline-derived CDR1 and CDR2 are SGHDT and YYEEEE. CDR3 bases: TGTGCCAGCAGCTCTGCGGATACGCAGTATTTT. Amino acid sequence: CASSSADTQYF.

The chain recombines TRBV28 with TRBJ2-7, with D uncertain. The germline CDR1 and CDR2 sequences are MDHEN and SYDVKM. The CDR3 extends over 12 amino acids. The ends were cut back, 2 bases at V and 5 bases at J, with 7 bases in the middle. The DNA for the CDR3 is TGTGCCAGCAGTTTAATACAGCACGAGCAGTACTTC. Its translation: CASSLIQHEQYF.

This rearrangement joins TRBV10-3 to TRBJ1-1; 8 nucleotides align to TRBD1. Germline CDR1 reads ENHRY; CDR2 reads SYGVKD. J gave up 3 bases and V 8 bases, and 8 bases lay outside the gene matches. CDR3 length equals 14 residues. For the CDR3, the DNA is TGTGCCATCGGGATAACAGGGGGTGACACTGAAGCTTTCTTT. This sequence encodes CAIGITGGDTEAFF.